The next 30 T cell receptor beta chains were all read from a single sample in a study of T cells in Graves' hyperthyroidism and ophthalmopathy. From RNA transcripts, TCR beta CDR3 regions were amplified. The TCR CDR3 was amplified in a first-round RT-PCR using the HTBI primer set. TCRdb re-called the multiplex PCR reads with MiXCR, one entry per CDR3 protein. The sample records around 250,000 distinct CDR3 sequences, approximately 14% being singletons. The sample was blood. The receptor set was obtained from a woman aged 40 to 50 with Graves' hyperthyroidism that later progressed to Graves' ophthalmopathy.

The chain couples TRBV19 to TRBJ2-1; D might be TRBD1 (6 bases). The CDR3 totals 12 residues. Germline CDR1 LNHDA, CDR2 SQIVND (reference sequence). V was cut by 4 bases and J by 8 bases, with 9 bases left in between. This CDR3 reads CASSRQEYEQFF. DNA for the CDR3: TGTGCCAGTAGTAGACAGGAGTATGAGCAGTTCTTC.

There are many counts of this clonotype. The chain recombines TRBV28 with TRBJ2-3, with D maybe TRBD1 (5 bases). V was pared by 2 bases and J by 0 bases, with 9 bases between. From germline, CDR1 is MDHEN and CDR2 SYDVKM. CDR3 size: 15 residues. CDR3 nucleotides: TGTGCCAGCAGTTTAATCCAGGGAAGCACAGATACGCAGTATTTT. Encoded protein: CASSLIQGSTDTQYF.

This clonotype was counted many times. This chain links TRBV30 with TRBJ1-5; D unclear. This CDR3 is built from 13 residues. Trimming cost V 2 bases and J 4 bases, with 9 bases left between them. Germline loops: CDR1 GTSNPN, CDR2 SVGIG (reference sequence). The CDR3 coding sequence is TGTGCCTGGAGTCGGGAGAGAAATCAGCCCCAGCATTTT. It encodes CAWSRERNQPQHF.

The gene calls are TRBV5-8 and TRBJ2-1, with a tentative D call TRBD2 (7 bases). Trimming left V 2 bases short and J 5 bases short, with 17 bases between. The length of the CDR3 is 16 residues. From germline, CDR1 is SGHTS and CDR2 YDEGEE. The CDR3 DNA reads TGTGCCAGCAGCTTAGGAGGCGGGGGCGGCGACAATGAGCAGTTCTTC. Its translation: CASSLGGGGGDNEQFF.

This sequence joins TRBV30 and TRBJ1-4; D unclear. The germline V gene encodes CDR1 GTSNPN and CDR2 SVGIG (reference sequence). Trimming shortened V by 1 base and J by 6 bases, and 12 bases separated the two germline ends. The CDR3 covers 14 residues. CDR3 DNA sequence: TGTGCCTGGAGTGGGCAGGCCGTCCATGAAAAACTGTTTTTT. It codes for CAWSGQAVHEKLFF.

This clonotype was counted many times. The chain has TRBV30 and TRBJ1-6; unclear D gene. The CDR3 length is 11 residues. The V end lost 5 bases, the J end lost 7 bases, and 6 bases lay between the germline ends. CDR1 and CDR2 from the germline V gene are GTSNPN and SVGIG (reference sequence). The CDR3 coding sequence is TGTGCCTGGGACGTGAATTCACCCCTCCACTTT. It translates to CAWDVNSPLHF.

This clonotype has a count of ten or more. This chain links TRBV6-5 with TRBJ1-4; TRBD1 is a possible D gene (5 bases). V was trimmed by 2 bases and J by 3 bases, leaving 13 bases between them. From germline, CDR1 is MNHEY and CDR2 SVGAGI. The CDR3 extends over 16 amino acids. The CDR3 sequence: CASSYTDGGSNEKLFF. CDR3 bases: TGTGCCAGCAGTTACACCGACGGGGGATCTAATGAAAAACTGTTTTTT.

This clonotype was recorded at least ten times. This rearrangement joins TRBV28 to TRBJ2-5; D is undetermined. CDR3 length: 13 residues. V was clipped by 7 bases and J by 2 bases, with 11 bases between them. CDR1 is MDHEN and CDR2 is SYDVKM in the germline V gene. CDR3 in amino acids: CASTLLRQETQYF. The CDR3, as DNA: TGTGCCAGCACTCTTTTAAGGCAAGAGACCCAGTACTTC.

Points on this clonotype: The junction differs from germline at one of its ends, possibly a read error. The V gene is TRBV13, the J gene TRBJ2-7; 11 bases fit TRBD2. The CDR3 length is 14 residues. CDR1 and CDR2 (germline): PRHDT, FYEKMQ (reference sequence). The CDR3 is CATSRGLADYEQYF. CDR3 bases: TGTGCCACCAGCAGGGGACTAGCGGACTACGAGCAGTACTTC.

This clonotype was seen repeatedly, ten times or more. The V gene is TRBV18, the J gene TRBJ2-7; a possible D gene is TRBD1 (6 bases). V was shortened by 3 bases and J by 6 bases, with 18 bases between the two germline ends. The CDR3 consists of 15 residues. The V gene's germline CDR1 is KGHSH and CDR2 LQKENI. CDR3 residues: CASSPIGGAFREQYF. Written as DNA, the CDR3 is TGTGCCAGCTCACCGATTGGGGGCGCGTTTCGCGAGCAGTACTTC.

This clonotype has only a few counts. J is TRBJ1-1 and V is TRBV5-6; D possibly corresponds to TRBD1 (5 bases). V lost 2 bases and J 4 bases, leaving 12 bases between the germline ends. This CDR3 region has 14 residues. CDR1 is SGHDT and CDR2 is YYEEEE in the germline V gene. The CDR3 sequence: CASSFGAAITEAFF. In DNA form, the CDR3 reads TGTGCCAGCAGCTTTGGGGCGGCCATCACTGAAGCTTTCTTT. Full variable domain (rest looked up from reference TRBV5-6 and TRBJ1-1): DAGVTQSPTHLIKTRGQQVTLRCSPKSGHDTVSWYQQALGQGPQFIFQYYEEEERQRGNFPDRFSGHQFPNYSSELNVNALLLGDSALYLCASSFGAAITEAFFGQGTRLTVV.

The table lists this clonotype with many counts. The chain carries TRBV7-9 and TRBJ1-1; perhaps TRBD1 as D (5 bases). Germline V CDR1 and CDR2: SEHNR, FQNEAQ (reference sequence). V was shortened by 5 bases and J by 7 bases, with 29 bases between the two germline ends. The CDR3 loop spans 18 amino acids. The CDR3 is CASSTTGRKGLKAVEAFF. The CDR3 region has the DNA TGTGCCAGCAGCACAACGGGACGTAAAGGCCTTAAAGCGGTTGAAGCTTTCTTT. Looking up the rest from reference TRBV7-9 and TRBJ1-1 gives the full variable domain: DTGVSQNPRHKITKRGQNVTFRCDPISEHNRLYWYRQTLGQGPEFLTYFQNEAQLEKSRLLSDRFSAERPKGSFSTLEIQRTEQGDSAMYLCASSTTGRKGLKAVEAFFGQGTRLTVV.

There are many counts of this clonotype. This sequence joins TRBV6-1 and TRBJ2-1; TRBD2 is a possible D gene (6 bases). Between the trimmed V and J ends, which lost 6 bases and 0 bases, there was a span of 12 bases. Germline lookup yields CDR1 MNHNS and CDR2 SASEGT. The length of the CDR3 is 15 residues. The CDR3 is CASSGTFSSYNEQFF. Written as DNA, the CDR3 is TGTGCCAGCAGCGGGACTTTTAGCTCCTACAATGAGCAGTTCTTC.

This clonotype was counted many times. This rearrangement joins TRBV28 to TRBJ1-5, with D unresolved. CDR3 length equals 14 residues. V lost 6 bases to trimming and J lost 7 bases, with 16 bases between them. Germline CDR1 and CDR2: MDHEN and SYDVKM. CDR3 coding DNA: TGTGCCAGCAGCGTGGGCTCCTCGCAACAGCCCCAGCATTTT. This translates into CASSVGSSQQPQHF.

The table lists this clonotype with many counts. One junction end does not reproduce the germline sequence, and a read error may be involved. The rearrangement links TRBV7-3 to TRBJ2-1, with D perhaps given as TRBD1 or TRBD2 (7 bases each). This CDR3 has 19 residues. The V gene's germline CDR1 is SGHTA and CDR2 FQGTGA. As DNA, the CDR3 is TGTGCCAGCAGTTTAATGCCAGGGGGGGGAGCGGGGATTTACAATGAGCAGTTCTTC. Its protein product is CASSLMPGGGAGIYNEQFF.

This clonotype was observed many times. The chain is built from TRBV7-3 and TRBJ1-3, with D uncertain. Trimming left V 2 bases short and J 3 bases short, with 11 bases between. Per the germline V gene, CDR1 is SGHTA and CDR2 is FQGTGA. The CDR3 runs 15 residues. The CDR3 bases are TGTGCCAGCAGCTTAGGTCAGCCCGATGGAAACACCATATATTTT. Its protein product is CASSLGQPDGNTIYF.

The chain uses TRBV6-1 and TRBJ1-2; unclear D gene. V dropped 1 base and J dropped 8 bases, with 11 bases sitting between them. CDR1 is MNHNS, CDR2 SASEGT, per germline. The CDR3 length is 13 residues. The CDR3 here is CASSEGGVGGYTF. CDR3 coding DNA: TGTGCCAGCAGTGAAGGGGGAGTCGGCGGCTACACCTTC.

The chain joins TRBV7-9 to TRBJ1-2; the D is unclear. This CDR3 spans 11 amino acids. Trimming removed 8 bases from V and 6 bases from J, with 10 bases in between. Germline CDR1 and CDR2: SEHNR and FQNEAQ (reference sequence). The CDR3 nucleotides are TGTGCCAGCCGGCGGGTAGATGGCTACACCTTC. As protein: CASRRVDGYTF.

This clonotype was counted ten times or more. The chain carries TRBV19 and TRBJ2-2; 15 bases agree with TRBD2. Losses at the gene ends were 10 bases for V and 4 bases for J; bases not matched to a gene: 7. CDR3 length equals 16 residues. CDR1 and CDR2 from the germline V gene are LNHDA and SQIVND (reference sequence). The CDR3 sequence is CATRTSGRAATGELFF. The CDR3 DNA follows: TGTGCCACTAGGACTAGCGGGAGGGCCGCCACCGGGGAGCTGTTTTTT.

In this sample, this clonotype turned up many times. V usage is TRBV12-3 or TRBV12-4 and J usage is TRBJ2-7; 11 nucleotides match TRBD2. Trimming removed 2 bases from V and 0 bases from J; junction bases left unmatched: 3. The CDR3 has 16 amino acids. The CDR3 DNA reads as TGTGCCAGCAGTTTATTGGGACTAGCGGACTCCTACGAGCAGTACTTC. It codes for CASSLLGLADSYEQYF.

This clonotype has ten or more counts. This chain connects TRBV27 to TRBJ2-1; D gene uncertain. V was pared by 3 bases and J by 7 bases, with 10 bases between. Germline-derived CDR1 and CDR2 are MNHEY and SMNVEV (reference sequence). The CDR3 runs 13 residues. The CDR3 DNA follows: TGTGCCAGCAGTTTTGCGGCCCATAATGAGCAGTTCTTC. This translates into CASSFAAHNEQFF.

With respect to this clonotype: A much more abundant neighbour one base away suggests this may be a read error. This sequence joins TRBV18 and TRBJ1-5; D ambiguous. Germline assignment: CDR1 KGHSH and CDR2 LQKENI. The CDR3 runs 14 residues. The CDR3 loop reads CASSPYPGDQSQHF. In DNA form, the CDR3 reads TGTGCCAGCTCACCATATCCCGGCGATCAGTCCCAGCATTTT.

This clonotype was counted many times. The genes are TRBV7-6 and TRBJ2-1, with 9 bases lining up with TRBD1. With 1 base clipped from V and 7 bases from J, the junction kept 14 bases outside the gene matches. Germline-derived CDR1 and CDR2 are SGHVS and FNYEAQ. The CDR3 totals 18 residues. CDR3 sequence (DNA): TGTGCCAGCAGCTTAGGTCTACCGGGACAGGGCTCCCTAAATGAGCAGTTCTTC. It specifies CASSLGLPGQGSLNEQFF.

V and J are TRBV19 and TRBJ1-1; D not resolved. Germline assignment: CDR1 LNHDA and CDR2 SQIVND (reference sequence). CDR3 size: 13 residues. The V end lost 4 bases, the J end lost 3 bases, and 9 bases lay between the germline ends. The CDR3, as DNA: TGTGCCAGTAGTAAGGGAACCTACACTGAAGCTTTCTTT. Translation: CASSKGTYTEAFF.

This clonotype was detected many times. The rearrangement uses TRBV12-3 or TRBV12-4 and TRBJ1-1, with no clear D. The CDR3 loop spans 13 amino acids. The ends were cut back, 5 bases at V and 0 bases at J, with 7 bases in the middle. Here the CDR3 reads CASSKWLNTEAFF. CDR3 in DNA: TGTGCCAGCAGTAAGTGGTTGAACACTGAAGCTTTCTTT.

In its sample, this clonotype was seen many times. The gene calls are TRBV6-1 and TRBJ2-3; 9 nucleotides line up with TRBD2. The CDR3 covers 13 residues. The V gene's germline CDR1 is MNHNS and CDR2 SASEGT. Trimming at V came to 6 bases and at J to 4 bases, leaving 2 bases not matched to a gene. DNA of the CDR3: TGTGCCAGCAGAGCGGGAGGCTCAGATACGCAGTATTTT. Translating gives CASRAGGSDTQYF.

This clonotype was counted only a few times. The chain is built from TRBV5-6 and TRBJ2-7; D perhaps matches TRBD2 (5 bases). Germline V CDR1 and CDR2: SGHDT, YYEEEE. V was clipped by 3 bases and J by 4 bases, with 14 bases between them. The CDR3 extends over 14 amino acids. The CDR3 sequence: CASSSPIPGYEQYF. CDR3 sequence (DNA): TGTGCCAGCAGCTCCCCGATCCCGGGGTACGAGCAGTACTTC.

The table lists this clonotype with many counts. This chain uses TRBV27 with TRBJ1-1; D remains ambiguous. Germline V gene lookup returns CDR1 MNHEY and CDR2 SMNVEV (reference sequence). The CDR3 has 16 amino acids. V dropped 10 bases and J dropped 3 bases, with 24 bases sitting between them. The CDR3 protein is CATGGWGLFGHTEAFF. The DNA for the CDR3 is TGTGCCACCGGAGGATGGGGTTTGTTTGGGCACACTGAAGCTTTCTTT.

This clonotype has a count of ten or more. The CDR3 DNA reads as TGCGCCAGCAGCTTGGGGGCACCCACTAGCACAGATACGCAGTATTTT. Translation gives CASSLGAPTSTDTQYF. The genes are TRBV5-1 and TRBJ2-3; the D is unclear. The CDR3 has 16 amino acids. V was trimmed by 0 bases and J by 0 bases, leaving 11 bases between them. Germline-derived CDR1 and CDR2 are SGHRS and YFSETQ.

The rearrangement joins TRBV6-5 to TRBJ1-4; unclear D gene. Germline V gene lookup returns CDR1 MNHEY and CDR2 SVGAGI. The CDR3 consists of 15 residues. V lost 0 bases and J lost 7, with 12 bases in between. The DNA for the CDR3 is TGTGCCAGCAGTTACTCTTCAGGAGGTCCTGAAAAACTGTTTTTT. This translates into CASSYSSGGPEKLFF.